These 26 T cell receptor beta chains originate from one sample sequenced in a study of T cells after yellow fever vaccination. TCRdb reprocessed the 5' RACE reads with MiXCR, giving one entry per CDR3 protein. The repertoire holds 200,000 to 300,000 distinct CDR3 sequences, with around 13% as singletons. Specimen: CD4+ T cells sorted from PBMCs, collected 45 days after the yellow fever booster vaccination. The receptors originated from a man aged 25-45 years who received the YFV17D yellow fever vaccine.

V usage is TRBV12-5 and J usage is TRBJ2-1, with D perhaps assigned TRBD1 or TRBD2 (5 bases each). This CDR3 is 15 amino acids long. The V end was cut by 7 bases, the J end by 5 bases, with 18 bases between. Germline assignment: CDR1 LGHNT and CDR2 FRNRAP. The CDR3 loop is CASETGTMRNNEQFF. The DNA of the CDR3 is TGTGCTAGTGAGACCGGGACGATGAGGAACAATGAGCAGTTCTTC.

Note on this clonotype: A clone one base away is much larger, so this may be a read error. The J gene is TRBJ2-7, the V gene TRBV7-2; unclear D gene. Germline CDR1 and CDR2: SGHTA and FQGNSA. This CDR3 region has 11 residues. The CDR3: CASSIAYEQYF. In DNA, the CDR3 is TGTGCCAGCAGCATAGCCTACGAGCAGTACTTC.

This clonotype occurred many times. The J gene is TRBJ2-7, the V gene TRBV28, with D perhaps matching TRBD1 (6 bases). This CDR3 is built from 15 residues. The V and J ends lost 5 bases and 0 bases respectively, with 14 bases between them. CDR1 and CDR2 (germline): MDHEN, SYDVKM. The CDR3 is CASSQSGTLSYEQYF. The DNA of the CDR3 is TGTGCCAGCAGTCAATCCGGGACACTCTCCTACGAGCAGTACTTC.

This clonotype was counted a few times. The germline gene is not matched at one end of the junction; a read error may be the cause. The chain combines TRBV3-1 with TRBJ2-7; D is perhaps TRBD2 (5 bases). CDR3 length: 15 residues. The germline V gene has CDR1 LGHDT and CDR2 YNNKEL (reference sequence). CDR3 nucleotides: TGTGCCAGCAGCCAAGACGGCGGGCCGTCCTCCGAGCAGTACTTC. Translating it yields CASSQDGGPSSEQYF.

This chain joins TRBV20-1 and TRBJ2-4; 8 positions match TRBD2. The germline gives CDR1 DFQATT, CDR2 SNEGSKA (reference sequence). This CDR3 has 12 residues. The V and J ends lost 3 bases and 9 bases, in that order; junction bases with no gene match: 4. DNA of the CDR3: TGCAGTGCTAGGAATCTAGCGGGCATTCAGTACTTC. It is translated as CSARNLAGIQYF.

This clonotype was observed at least ten times. The chain employs TRBV4-3 and TRBJ2-7, with D perhaps assigned TRBD1 or TRBD2 (5 bases each). Germline V gives CDR1 LGHNA, CDR2 YSLEER. Trimming shortened V by 6 bases and J by 2 bases, and 11 bases separated the two germline ends. The CDR3 loop spans 13 amino acids. CDR3 in amino acids: CASSRDVAYEQYF. The CDR3 DNA reads as TGCGCCAGCAGTCGGGACGTAGCCTACGAGCAGTACTTC.

The CDR3: CASSLGTEEKLFF. The CDR3 DNA is TGTGCCAGCAGCCTGGGGACAGAAGAAAAACTGTTTTTT. The chain joins TRBV5-4 to TRBJ1-4; 7 bases agree with TRBD1. The CDR3 extends over 13 amino acids. CDR1 SGHNT and CDR2 YYREEE come from the germline V gene (reference sequence). V lost 4 bases and J lost 8; bases outside the gene matches: 5.

The rearrangement uses TRBV5-6 and TRBJ2-7, with 8 bases lining up with TRBD1. Germline V lookup: CDR1 SGHDT, CDR2 YYEEEE. The CDR3 loop spans 15 amino acids. V trimming: 9 bases; J trimming: 5 bases; junction bases outside the gene matches: 16. The CDR3 bases are TGTGCCATCGGCCCCCTGGACAGGGTTTTTCACGAGCAGTACTTC. It specifies CAIGPLDRVFHEQYF.

This clonotype was counted only a few times. The chain joins TRBV3-1 to TRBJ2-2; the D call may be TRBD1 or TRBD2 (5 bases each). V was trimmed by 1 base and J by 7 bases, leaving 10 bases between them. Germline V CDR1 and CDR2: LGHDT, YNNKEL (reference sequence). The CDR3 contains 14 residues. The CDR3 region has the DNA TGTGCCAGCAGCCAAGTTGAGGGGAGCGGGGAGCTGTTTTTT. Amino acids: CASSQVEGSGELFF.

V is TRBV20-1 and J is TRBJ2-1; possible D gene TRBD2, 5 bases. Germline CDR1 is DFQATT and CDR2 is SNEGSKA (reference sequence). V dropped 5 bases and J dropped 8 bases, with 13 bases sitting between them. The CDR3 length is 12 residues. The CDR3 region is CSASAGDDEQFF. In nucleotides, the CDR3 is TGCAGTGCTTCTGCGGGCGACGATGAGCAGTTCTTC.

The CDR3 protein is CASSPESSGRGVQYF. The DNA for the CDR3 is TGTGCCAGCAGCCCCGAAAGTAGCGGGAGAGGGGTGCAGTACTTC. This chain joins TRBV6-1 and TRBJ2-7; 9 bases fit TRBD2. V dropped 6 bases and J dropped 9; count of bases not matched to a gene: 15. The CDR3 contains 15 residues. Looked up from germline, CDR1 is MNHNS and CDR2 is SASEGT.

This clonotype came up many times. This rearrangement joins TRBV29-1 to TRBJ2-7, with D uncertain. CDR3 length equals 11 residues. Trimming pared 4 bases from V and 4 bases from J, leaving 8 bases between. Germline V gene lookup returns CDR1 SQVTM and CDR2 ANQGSEA. CDR3 region: CSVVVGYEQYF. For the CDR3, the DNA is TGCAGCGTTGTTGTCGGTTACGAGCAGTACTTC.

This clonotype was observed a handful of times. The chain has TRBV6-2 or TRBV6-3 and TRBJ1-4; unclear D gene. The germline V gene has CDR1 MNHEY and CDR2 SVGEGT. The CDR3 sequence is 13 residues long. Deletions cut 6 bases from V and 8 bases from J, with 13 bases between. In DNA form, the CDR3 reads TGTGCCAGCAGCTCAAGGCTTATGGAAAAACTGTTTTTT. Residues: CASSSRLMEKLFF.

This chain connects TRBV6-2 or TRBV6-3 to TRBJ2-1; 7 nucleotides agree with TRBD2. Germline lookup yields CDR1 MNHEY and CDR2 SVGEGT. This CDR3 has 12 amino acids. J gave up 9 bases and V 6 bases, and 5 bases lay outside the gene matches. For the CDR3, the DNA is TGTGCCAGCAGGGAGCGGGGCGGTGAGCAGTTCTTC. This encodes CASRERGGEQFF.

The rearrangement joins TRBV7-8 to TRBJ2-1; TRBD2 matches at 9 bases. Germline-derived CDR1 and CDR2 are SGHVS and FQNEAQ. The CDR3 covers 15 residues. Trimming cost V 2 bases and J 6 bases; bases outside gene matches: 5. As DNA, the CDR3 is TGTGCCAGCAGCTTAATGGGGACTAGCTCCAATGAGCAGTTCTTC. Translated: CASSLMGTSSNEQFF.

This clonotype was counted a few times. V and J are TRBV20-1 and TRBJ2-2; no clear D. CDR3 length: 17 residues. V was cut by 4 bases and J by 5 bases, with 23 bases left in between. CDR1 is DFQATT, CDR2 SNEGSKA, per germline (reference sequence). CDR3 coding DNA: TGCAGTGCTACACGTGACCGTGAGCGAGCCGTTACCGGGGAGCTGTTTTTT. It specifies CSATRDRERAVTGELFF.

V gene TRBV20-1 combines with J gene TRBJ2-2, with D perhaps matching TRBD1 or TRBD2 (5 bases each). V was shortened by 1 base and J by 5 bases, with 17 bases between the two germline ends. CDR1 is DFQATT and CDR2 is SNEGSKA in the germline V gene (reference sequence). The CDR3 totals 16 residues. The CDR3 sequence is CSARASPPGPTGELFF. CDR3 bases: TGCAGTGCTAGAGCGAGTCCCCCGGGACCAACCGGGGAGCTGTTTTTT.

This clonotype was picked up many times. Written as DNA, the CDR3 is TGTGCCAGCAGTTTAAATCGACAGTACAATGAGCAGTTCTTC. Residues: CASSLNRQYNEQFF. This chain uses TRBV27 with TRBJ2-1, with D possibly TRBD1 on 5 matching bases. CDR1 and CDR2 from the germline V gene are MNHEY and SMNVEV (reference sequence). Trimming removed 2 bases from V and 4 bases from J, with 9 bases in between. The CDR3 runs to 14 residues.

This chain connects TRBV5-6 to TRBJ2-7; D is perhaps TRBD1 (5 bases). The CDR3 runs to 14 residues. From germline, CDR1 is SGHDT and CDR2 YYEEEE. V gave up 4 bases and J gave up 5 bases, with 16 bases separating them. CDR3 amino acids: CASSLISGFHEQYF. The DNA for the CDR3 is TGTGCCAGCAGCCTCATCTCAGGGTTCCACGAGCAGTACTTC.

This clonotype was found a few times. The chain carries TRBV24-1 and TRBJ2-3; D ambiguous. Germline CDR1 and CDR2: KGHDR and SFDVKD. This CDR3 comprises 13 residues. Trimming took 4 bases from V and 4 from J, leaving 8 bases between them. CDR3 sequence: CATSDPTSDTQYF. In DNA form, the CDR3 reads TGTGCCACCAGTGACCCCACCTCAGATACGCAGTATTTT.

CDR3 coding DNA: TGTGCCAGCAGTGGCTCGCTAGCGGAAGAGACCCAGTACTTC. Residues: CASSGSLAEETQYF. The chain recombines TRBV2 with TRBJ2-5, with TRBD2 matching 7 bases. CDR1 and CDR2 (germline): SNHLY, FYNNEI. The CDR3 is 14 amino acids. V gave up 4 bases and J gave up 3 bases; unmatched junction bases: 5.

Worth noting for this clonotype: A read error may be the cause here, since a much bigger clone is one base away. The rearrangement links TRBV29-1 to TRBJ2-7, with TRBD1 identical over 7 bases. J was trimmed by 6 bases and V by 0 bases; bases with no gene match: 11. The CDR3 contains 15 residues. Looked up from germline, CDR1 is SQVTM and CDR2 is ANQGSEA. CDR3 nucleotide sequence: TGCAGCGTTGAAGAATACGGGTCGTCAGGGGGCGAGCAGTACTTC. Protein: CSVEEYGSSGGEQYF.

The chain is built from TRBV12-3 or TRBV12-4 and TRBJ2-7; D possibly matches TRBD1 or TRBD2 (6 bases each). The CDR3 has 14 amino acids. With 3 bases removed from V and 6 bases from J, the gap between germline ends came to 15 bases. DNA of the CDR3: TGTGCCAGCAGTTTGACCTCCAGGGGAGGCGAGCAGTACTTC. It specifies CASSLTSRGGEQYF.

The rearrangement joins TRBV24-1 to TRBJ2-7, with 11 nucleotides matching TRBD1. Germline trimming cut 3 bases from V and 0 bases from J; bases unmatched to any gene: 0. The V gene's germline CDR1 is KGHDR and CDR2 SFDVKD. The CDR3 consists of 15 residues. The CDR3 protein is CATSDGTGGSYEQYF. Here the CDR3 DNA reads TGTGCCACCAGTGATGGGACAGGGGGCTCCTACGAGCAGTACTTC.

This clonotype was recorded a few times. The J gene is TRBJ2-3, the V gene TRBV5-1; no clear D. The ends were cut back, 1 base at V and 2 bases at J, with 8 bases in the middle. CDR1 SGHRS and CDR2 YFSETQ come from the germline V gene. CDR3 size: 14 residues. CDR3 sequence (DNA): TGCGCCAGCAGCTTGATGGGGTTCACAGATACGCAGTATTTT. Translation gives CASSLMGFTDTQYF.

This clonotype has only a few counts. V is TRBV20-1 and J is TRBJ1-6, with D possibly matching TRBD1 (6 bases). CDR1 DFQATT and CDR2 SNEGSKA come from the germline V gene (reference sequence). The CDR3 has 14 residues. Trimming shortened V by 4 bases and J by 6 bases, and 13 bases separated the two germline ends. CDR3 coding DNA: TGCAGTGCTACCCAGGGGACAACTAATTCACCCCTCCACTTT. Its translation: CSATQGTTNSPLHF.